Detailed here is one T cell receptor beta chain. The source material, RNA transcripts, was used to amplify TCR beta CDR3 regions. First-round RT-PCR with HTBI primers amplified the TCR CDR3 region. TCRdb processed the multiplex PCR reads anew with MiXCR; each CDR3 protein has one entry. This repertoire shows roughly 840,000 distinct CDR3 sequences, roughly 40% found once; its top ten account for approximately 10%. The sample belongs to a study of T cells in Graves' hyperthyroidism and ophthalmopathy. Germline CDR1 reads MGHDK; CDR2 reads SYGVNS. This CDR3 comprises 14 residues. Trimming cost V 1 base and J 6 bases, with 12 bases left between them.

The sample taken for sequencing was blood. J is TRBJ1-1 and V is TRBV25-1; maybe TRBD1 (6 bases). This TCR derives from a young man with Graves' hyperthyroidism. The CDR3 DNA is TGTGCCAGCAGTGAATTTCGGACAGACCCTGAAGCTTTCTTT. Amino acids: CASSEFRTDPEAFF.